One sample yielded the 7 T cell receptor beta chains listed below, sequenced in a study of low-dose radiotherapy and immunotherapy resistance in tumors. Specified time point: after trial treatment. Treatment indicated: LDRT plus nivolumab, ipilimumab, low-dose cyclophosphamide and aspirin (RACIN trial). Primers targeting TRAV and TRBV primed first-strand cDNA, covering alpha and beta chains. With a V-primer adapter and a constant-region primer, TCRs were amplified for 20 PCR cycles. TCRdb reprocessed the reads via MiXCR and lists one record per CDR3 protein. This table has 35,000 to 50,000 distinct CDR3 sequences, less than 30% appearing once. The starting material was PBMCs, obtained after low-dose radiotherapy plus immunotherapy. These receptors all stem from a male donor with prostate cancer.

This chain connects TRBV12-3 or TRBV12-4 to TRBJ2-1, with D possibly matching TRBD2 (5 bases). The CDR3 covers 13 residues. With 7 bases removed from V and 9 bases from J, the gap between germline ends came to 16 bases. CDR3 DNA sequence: TGTGCCAGCACCATATTGGGAGATCTTGAGCAGTTCTTC. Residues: CASTILGDLEQFF.

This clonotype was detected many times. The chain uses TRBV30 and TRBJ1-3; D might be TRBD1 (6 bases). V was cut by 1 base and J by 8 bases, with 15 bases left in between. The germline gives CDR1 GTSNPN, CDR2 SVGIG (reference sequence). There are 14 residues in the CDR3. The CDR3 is CAWSGGEGGYTIYF. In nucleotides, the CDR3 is TGTGCCTGGAGTGGAGGGGAAGGGGGATACACCATATATTTT.

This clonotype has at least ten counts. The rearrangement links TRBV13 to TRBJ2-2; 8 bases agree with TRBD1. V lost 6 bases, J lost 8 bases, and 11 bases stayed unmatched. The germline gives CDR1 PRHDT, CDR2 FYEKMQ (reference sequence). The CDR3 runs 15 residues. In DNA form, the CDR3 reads TGTGCCAGCAGTGAAGCAGGTGGACAGGGAGGGGAGCTGTTTTTT. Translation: CASSEAGGQGGELFF.

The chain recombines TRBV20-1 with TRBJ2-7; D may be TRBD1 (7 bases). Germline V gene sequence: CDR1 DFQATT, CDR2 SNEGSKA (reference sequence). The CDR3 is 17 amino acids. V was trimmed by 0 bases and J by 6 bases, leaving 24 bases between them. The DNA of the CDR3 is TGCAGTGCTAGAGAAAGGGAGGCGACAGGGAGCCATATCGAGCAGTACTTC. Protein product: CSAREREATGSHIEQYF.

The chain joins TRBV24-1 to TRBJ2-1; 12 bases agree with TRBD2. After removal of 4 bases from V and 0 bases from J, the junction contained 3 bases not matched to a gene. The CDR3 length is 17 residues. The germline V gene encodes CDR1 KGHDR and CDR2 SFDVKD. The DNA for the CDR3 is TGTGCCACCAGTGAGCTAGCGGGAGGGAGCTCCTACAATGAGCAGTTCTTC. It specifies CATSELAGGSSYNEQFF.

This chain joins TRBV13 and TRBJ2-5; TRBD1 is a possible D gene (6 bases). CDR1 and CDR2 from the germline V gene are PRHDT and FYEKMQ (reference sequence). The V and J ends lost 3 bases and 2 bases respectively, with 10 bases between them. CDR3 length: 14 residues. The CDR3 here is CASSLVQGQETQYF. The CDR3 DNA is TGTGCCAGCAGCTTGGTCCAGGGGCAAGAGACCCAGTACTTC.

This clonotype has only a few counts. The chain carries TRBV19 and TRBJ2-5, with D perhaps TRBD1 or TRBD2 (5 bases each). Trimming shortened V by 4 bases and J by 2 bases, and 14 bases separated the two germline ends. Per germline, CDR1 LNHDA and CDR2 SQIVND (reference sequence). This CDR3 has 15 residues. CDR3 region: CASSTPGRTQETQYF. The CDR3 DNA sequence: TGTGCCAGTAGTACGCCGGGACGGACTCAAGAGACCCAGTACTTC.